This TCR beta chain originates from a study of blood T cell repertoires in COVID-19. As for the study in general: Samples representing acute and convalescent COVID-19 were sourced from the United States, Italy and Spain. The analysed material was cDNA or gDNA that came from T cells, B-cell-depleted T cells, or PBMCs.

The J segment lost 1 base and the V segment lost 7 bases, leaving 8 bases of the junction unmatched. The germline CDR1 and CDR2 sequences are LNHDA and SQIVND (reference sequence). CDR3 length equals 15 residues. A single count supports this clone. Enrolment of Seattle patients took place during active infection, and they were followed longitudinally. Clones were read by immunoSEQ multiplex PCR, and TCRdb kept only the in-frame ones, dropping some. The data show approximately 120,000 clones, with more than 80% seen just once and less than 3.5% held by the top ten. The chain recombines TRBV19 with TRBJ2-3, with 7 bases lining up with TRBD2. This clonotype was sampled from an elderly woman with COVID-19, enrolled during active disease. Sequenced sample: peripheral blood. CDR3 sequence reads: CASKGAGVGTDTQYF. CDR3 bases: TGTGCCAGTAAGGGCGCGGGAGTCGGCACAGATACGCAGTATTTT.